This T cell receptor beta chain was sequenced during a study of cytomegalovirus exposure and HLA in healthy donors. Overall study: In an early release, HLA-typed donors contributed approximately 82 million unique TCR sequences.

The study's findings and limits: Altogether, 160 or so TCR beta chains were recorded as cytomegalovirus-associated.

Researchers ran the PCR with 60 Vbeta and 13 Jbeta primers. Using immunoSEQ multiplex PCR, the repertoire was profiled, and TCRdb retains in-frame clones only, with some absent. This sample carries 150,000 or so clones, over 60% of them seen once, and the ten largest clones take about an eighth. The germline V gene has CDR1 GTSNPN and CDR2 SVGIG (reference sequence). This CDR3 contains 13 residues. Trimming removed 0 bases at V and 8 bases at J, with 10 bases between. Of note for this clone: Its antigen is as yet unknown.

The gene calls are TRBV30 and TRBJ2-2; the D gene is possibly TRBD2 (5 bases). The clonotype was recovered from a middle-aged man in good health and CMV-seropositive. The sequenced sample was PBMCs. The CDR3 nucleotides are TGTGCCTGGAGTGTACTAGAGACGGGGGAGCTGTTTTTT. Encoded protein: CAWSVLETGELFF.